The 27 T cell receptor beta chains reported below all come from one sample, sequenced in a study of T cells after yellow fever vaccination. In TCRdb, the 5' RACE reads were re-called with MiXCR into one record per CDR3 protein. The profile covers some 110,000 distinct CDR3 sequences, with about 7% appearing a single time and approximately 3% taken by the ten largest. The sequences come from CD4+ T cells sorted from PBMCs, collected about 41 days after the first yellow fever vaccination. These receptors all come from a man between 18 and 35 years old who received the YFV17D yellow fever vaccine.

This clonotype was seen at least ten times. The CDR3, as DNA: TGCAGTGCTCAAGTGAACAGGGCCTACGAGCAGTACTTC. This translates into CSAQVNRAYEQYF. The V and J genes are TRBV20-1 and TRBJ2-7; TRBD1 is a possible D gene (6 bases). The CDR3 has 13 residues. Between the trimmed V and J ends, which lost 5 bases and 2 bases, there was a span of 13 bases. Germline values: CDR1 DFQATT, CDR2 SNEGSKA (reference sequence).

V gene TRBV6-2 or TRBV6-3 combines with J gene TRBJ1-5, with a tentative D call TRBD1 (6 bases). This CDR3 is 15 amino acids long. Germline V gene lookup returns CDR1 MNHEY and CDR2 SVGEGT. The V end was cut by 2 bases, the J end by 5 bases, with 13 bases between. The CDR3 reads CASSYGGGLYQPQHF. DNA of the CDR3: TGTGCCAGCAGTTACGGGGGGGGGCTCTATCAGCCCCAGCATTTT.

This clonotype was detected many times. The chain uses TRBV21-1 and TRBJ2-1. TRBV21-1 is termed a pseudogene. CDR3 length: 12 amino acids. CDR3 nucleotides: TGTGCCAGCAGCAATCAGAACAATGAGCAGTTCTTC. Translating gives CASSNQNNEQFF.

This clonotype was seen once. A read error may explain this, as a much larger clone is one base away. The chain recombines TRBV15 with TRBJ2-5; D is undetermined. The germline V and J ends were trimmed by 0 bases and 5 bases, with 10 bases remaining between them. The length of the CDR3 is 14 residues. Germline-derived CDR1 and CDR2 are LNHNV and YYDKDF (reference sequence). CDR3 amino acids: CATSRDYGDETQYF. In DNA form, the CDR3 reads TGTGCCACCAGCAGAGATTACGGAGATGAGACCCAGTACTTC.

This clonotype was seen at least ten times. The chain joins TRBV18 to TRBJ1-6, with D perhaps matching TRBD1 (5 bases). Trimming cost V 5 bases and J 7 bases, with 15 bases left between them. The CDR3 length is 15 residues. The V gene's germline CDR1 is KGHSH and CDR2 LQKENI. The chain's CDR3 is CASSAGWGGNSPLHF. The CDR3 DNA follows: TGTGCCAGCTCAGCAGGGTGGGGTGGAAATTCACCCCTCCACTTT.

In the case of this clonotype: It may be a read error: a sequence one base away is much more abundant. The V and J genes are TRBV27 and TRBJ2-3, with 7 nucleotides matching TRBD1. The J segment lost 0 bases and the V segment lost 5 bases, leaving 14 bases of the junction unmatched. The germline V gene encodes CDR1 MNHEY and CDR2 SMNVEV (reference sequence). This CDR3 is built from 18 residues. The DNA for the CDR3 is TGTGCCAGCAGTCCCCGGGACAGCCATCTATTAAGCACAGATACGCAGTATTTT. It is translated as CASSPRDSHLLSTDTQYF.

This clonotype appeared many times. V and J are TRBV20-1 and TRBJ1-1, with 9 positions matching TRBD1. The CDR3 has 11 residues. The germline gives CDR1 DFQATT, CDR2 SNEGSKA (reference sequence). Here the CDR3 DNA reads TGCAGGGGACAGGGCAACACTGAAGCTTTCTTT. Its translation: CRGQGNTEAFF.

In its sample, this clonotype was seen many times. The chain has TRBV4-1 and TRBJ1-3, with unresolved D. The CDR3 extends over 13 amino acids. Trimming took 6 bases from V and 0 from J, leaving 6 bases between them. Germline CDR1 MGHRA, CDR2 YSYEKL. CDR3 sequence reads: CASRGFSGNTIYF. The CDR3 nucleotides read TGCGCCAGCAGAGGATTCTCTGGAAACACCATATATTTT.

The chain has TRBV6-5 and TRBJ2-7; 14 bases fit TRBD2. There are 19 residues in the CDR3. The V segment lost 0 bases and the J segment 3 bases; nucleotides outside the gene matches: 10. CDR1 MNHEY and CDR2 SVGAGI come from the germline V gene. The CDR3 loop is CASSYSPPGLAGVGYEQYV. For the CDR3, the DNA is TGTGCCAGCAGTTACTCCCCCCCGGGACTAGCGGGGGTGGGCTACGAGCAGTACGTC.

This clonotype came up many times. The gene calls are TRBV7-9 and TRBJ2-1; the D is unclear. This CDR3 has 14 amino acids. Trimming took off 7 bases at V and 7 bases at J, with 17 bases between the two ends. Per germline, CDR1 SEHNR and CDR2 FQNEAQ (reference sequence). For the CDR3, the DNA is TGTGCCAGCACCCCAGGTAGGGTGCCTAATGAGCAGTTCTTC. Translation gives CASTPGRVPNEQFF.

This clonotype came up many times. The chain recombines TRBV7-9 with TRBJ1-2; 8 nucleotides line up with TRBD1. From germline, CDR1 is SEHNR and CDR2 FQNEAQ (reference sequence). The CDR3 is 13 amino acids. J was trimmed by 4 bases and V by 5 bases; bases with no gene match: 3. CDR3 loop: CASSDRGVYGYTF. DNA for the CDR3: TGTGCCAGCAGCGACAGGGGCGTCTATGGCTACACCTTC. Based on the CDR3 plus reference TRBV7-9 and TRBJ1-2, the full variable domain is DTGVSQNPRHKITKRGQNVTFRCDPISEHNRLYWYRQTLGQGPEFLTYFQNEAQLEKSRLLSDRFSAERPKGSFSTLEIQRTEQGDSAMYLCASSDRGVYGYTFGSGTRLTVV.

This clonotype showed up many times. The chain combines TRBV19 with TRBJ2-3; weak D call: TRBD2 (6 bases). This CDR3 is 14 amino acids long. CDR1 and CDR2 (germline): LNHDA, SQIVND (reference sequence). The germline V and J ends were trimmed by 7 bases and 0 bases, with 11 bases remaining between them. The CDR3 protein is CASKNGGSTDTQYF. CDR3 nucleotide sequence: TGTGCCAGTAAGAACGGGGGTAGCACAGATACGCAGTATTTT.

The table lists this clonotype with many counts. In nucleotides, the CDR3 is TGCAGCGTTGTCCAGTTTCTTCTATACAATGAGCAGTTCTTC. Residues: CSVVQFLLYNEQFF. This chain joins TRBV29-1 and TRBJ2-1, with D hard to call. The CDR3 extends over 14 amino acids. Germline CDR1 SQVTM, CDR2 ANQGSEA. Trimming removed 4 bases from V and 4 bases from J, with 14 bases in between.

Ten or more counts support this clonotype. The chain is built from TRBV6-2 or TRBV6-3 and TRBJ2-7, with a tentative D call TRBD1 (6 bases). CDR3 size: 14 residues. From germline, CDR1 is MNHEY and CDR2 SVGEGT. V was pared by 5 bases and J by 3 bases, with 14 bases between. The CDR3 loop reads CASSKTQGSYEQYF. For the CDR3, the DNA is TGTGCCAGCAGTAAAACCCAGGGGAGCTACGAGCAGTACTTC.

Ten or more counts support this clonotype. The rearrangement joins TRBV5-1 to TRBJ2-1; D may match TRBD1 or TRBD2 (5 bases each). CDR3 length: 17 residues. V lost 1 base, J lost 2 bases, and 16 bases lay in between. CDR1 is SGHRS, CDR2 YFSETQ, per germline. The DNA of the CDR3 is TGCGCCAGCAGCTTGACTGGAGATAGGGGAGCCTACAATGAGCAGTTCTTC. Its protein is CASSLTGDRGAYNEQFF.

This clonotype was detected many times. The chain combines TRBV20-1 with TRBJ2-7, with a possible D match to TRBD2 (6 bases). There are 13 residues in the CDR3. V lost 0 bases to trimming and J lost 7 bases, with 13 bases between them. Per the germline V gene, CDR1 is DFQATT and CDR2 is SNEGSKA (reference sequence). In nucleotides, the CDR3 is TGCAGTGCTAGAGATTATGGGACTGGGGAGCAGTACGTC. Residues: CSARDYGTGEQYV.

This clonotype has ten or more counts. The chain employs TRBV7-2 and TRBJ2-3; TRBD2 agrees at 10 bases. This CDR3 region has 14 residues. J was trimmed by 6 bases and V by 2 bases; bases with no gene match: 2. Looked up from germline, CDR1 is SGHTA and CDR2 is FQGNSA. CDR3 sequence reads: CASSLNSGGDTQYF. The CDR3 nucleotides read TGTGCCAGCAGCTTAAATAGCGGGGGGGATACGCAGTATTTT.

This clonotype appeared many times. The rearrangement links TRBV9 to TRBJ2-1; 10 bases fit TRBD1. The germline CDR1 and CDR2 sequences are SGDLS and YYNGEE. With 7 bases clipped from V and 8 bases from J, the junction kept 12 bases outside the gene matches. There are 15 residues in the CDR3. CDR3 DNA sequence: TGTGCCAGCTCCCGACAGGGGGCGAGTCACTATGAGCAGTTCTTC. This encodes CASSRQGASHYEQFF.

J is TRBJ2-2 and V is TRBV14; TRBD1 agrees at 8 bases. CDR1 and CDR2 (germline): SGHDN, FVKESK. This CDR3 is built from 15 residues. With 3 bases clipped from V and 4 bases from J, the junction kept 4 bases outside the gene matches. In nucleotides, the CDR3 is TGTGCCAGCAGCCAGTGGACAGGGTTCACCGGGGAGCTGTTTTTT. Protein: CASSQWTGFTGELFF. The variable domain in full, with the rest retrieved from reference TRBV14 and TRBJ2-2, is EAGVTQFPSHSVIEKGQTVTLRCDPISGHDNLYWYRRVMGKEIKFLLHFVKESKQDESGMPNNRFLAERTGGTYSTLKVQPAELEDSGVYFCASSQWTGFTGELFFGEGSRLTVL.

This clonotype has a single count. This may arise from a read error, as a much more abundant clone is one base away. This sequence joins TRBV29-1 and TRBJ2-2; D remains unclear. V was shortened by 7 bases and J by 3 bases, with 12 bases between the two germline ends. In germline, CDR1 is SQVTM, CDR2 ANQGSEA. The CDR3 is 13 residues long. This CDR3 reads CSADVGHTGELFF. The CDR3 DNA is TGCAGCGCCGATGTAGGCCACACCGGGGAGCTGTTTTTT.

This clonotype was observed many times. J is TRBJ1-6 and V is TRBV6-5, with D possibly matching TRBD1 (5 bases). Per the germline V gene, CDR1 is MNHEY and CDR2 is SVGAGI. The CDR3 loop spans 16 amino acids. With 0 bases removed from V and 7 bases from J, the gap between germline ends came to 13 bases. CDR3 DNA: TGTGCCAGCAGTTACTCAGCGGGACGGACGAATTCACCCCTCCACTTT. Amino acid sequence: CASSYSAGRTNSPLHF.

In regard to this clonotype: Relative to the germline gene, one junction end is altered; a read error may explain this. This sequence joins TRBV9 and TRBJ2-1, with a possible D match to TRBD2 (5 bases). There are 15 residues in the CDR3. Germline lookup yields CDR1 SGDLS and CDR2 YYNGEE. CDR3 amino acids: CASGVASWRYNEQFF. CDR3 bases: TGTGCCAGCGGCGTAGCTTCGTGGAGGTACAATGAGCAGTTCTTC.

The table lists this clonotype with a count of one. This may be a read error: a much more frequent sequence differs by one nucleotide. This sequence joins TRBV3-1 and TRBJ2-3; TRBD2 might be the D (5 bases). Per the germline V gene, CDR1 is LGHDT and CDR2 is YNNKEL (reference sequence). The CDR3 totals 13 residues. The CDR3: CATSQVWEDTQYF. CDR3 nucleotide sequence: TGTGCCACCAGCCAAGTTTGGGAGGATACGCAGTATTTT.

This clonotype was detected only a few times. The chain links TRBV20-1 to TRBJ1-4; a weak D match, TRBD1 (5 bases). The CDR3 has 15 amino acids. Trimming pared 3 bases from V and 8 bases from J, leaving 19 bases between. Germline V gives CDR1 DFQATT, CDR2 SNEGSKA (reference sequence). CDR3 sequence (DNA): TGCAGTGCTAGCGACCCTGGGACCTTCAGCGAAAAACTGTTTTTT. Translating it yields CSASDPGTFSEKLFF.

The table lists this clonotype with many counts. The rearrangement joins TRBV9 to TRBJ2-5; possibly TRBD2 for D (5 bases). CDR1 is SGDLS, CDR2 YYNGEE, per germline. Trimming stripped 0 bases from V and 5 bases from J, with 11 bases between. CDR3 length: 14 amino acids. This chain's CDR3 is CASSVDRGWETQYF. CDR3 sequence (DNA): TGTGCCAGCAGCGTAGATCGGGGTTGGGAGACCCAGTACTTC. The full variable domain, its missing parts supplied by reference TRBV9 and TRBJ2-5, is DSGVTQTPKHLITATGQRVTLRCSPRSGDLSVYWYQQSLDQGLQFLIQYYNGEERAKGNILERFSAQQFPDLHSELNLSSLELGDSALYFCASSVDRGWETQYFGPGTRLLVL.

The DNA of the CDR3 is TGTGCCACCAGTGATTTCAGGGGTGGAGATACGCAGTATTTT. This codes for CATSDFRGGDTQYF. This chain uses TRBV24-1 with TRBJ2-3, with TRBD1 as a possible D gene (6 bases). There are 14 residues in the CDR3. V lost 1 base and J 5 bases, leaving 9 bases between the germline ends. CDR1 is KGHDR, CDR2 SFDVKD, per germline.

The chain uses TRBV5-5 and TRBJ2-4; no reliable D call. TRBJ2-1 matches the DNA end more closely, so the J call is doubtful. Germline lookup yields CDR1 SGHKS and CDR2 YYEKEE (reference sequence). The CDR3 extends over 15 amino acids. CDR3 nucleotide sequence: TGTGCCAGCTGCCTGCCCCAGTGGGCGATGGACCCTCAGTTCTTC. Its protein is CASCLPQWAMDPQFF.